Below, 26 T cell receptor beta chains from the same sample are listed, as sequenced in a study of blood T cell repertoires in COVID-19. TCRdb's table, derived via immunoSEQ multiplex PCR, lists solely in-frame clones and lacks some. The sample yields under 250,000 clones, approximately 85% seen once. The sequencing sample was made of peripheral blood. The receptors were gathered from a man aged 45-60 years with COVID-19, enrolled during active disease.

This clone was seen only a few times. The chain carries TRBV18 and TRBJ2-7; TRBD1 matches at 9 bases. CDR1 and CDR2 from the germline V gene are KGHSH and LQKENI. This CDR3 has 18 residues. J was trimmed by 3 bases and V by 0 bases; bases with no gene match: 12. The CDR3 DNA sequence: TGTGCCAGCTCACCACCTGGGACAGGGAGCAATTATCGCTACGAGCAGTACTTC. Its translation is CASSPPGTGSNYRYEQYF.

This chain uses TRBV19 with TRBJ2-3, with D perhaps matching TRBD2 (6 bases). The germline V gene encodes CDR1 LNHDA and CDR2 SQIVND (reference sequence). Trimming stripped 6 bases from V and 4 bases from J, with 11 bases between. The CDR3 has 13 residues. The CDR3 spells CASSVTGADTQYF. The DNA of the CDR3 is TGTGCCAGTAGCGTGACGGGAGCAGATACGCAGTATTTT.

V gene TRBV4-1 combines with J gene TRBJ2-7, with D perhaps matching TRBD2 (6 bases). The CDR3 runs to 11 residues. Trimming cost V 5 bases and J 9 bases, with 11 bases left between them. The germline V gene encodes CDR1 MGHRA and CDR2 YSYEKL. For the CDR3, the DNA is TGCGCCAGCAGCTCCGGGACTGTGCAGTACTTC. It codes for CASSSGTVQYF.

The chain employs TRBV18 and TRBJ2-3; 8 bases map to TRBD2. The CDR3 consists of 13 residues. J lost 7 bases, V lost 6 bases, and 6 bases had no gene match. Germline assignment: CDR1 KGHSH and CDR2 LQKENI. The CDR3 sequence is CASSGTSINTQYF. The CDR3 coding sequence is TGTGCCAGCTCCGGGACTAGTATCAATACGCAGTATTTT.

This CDR3 reads CASNPQGANTEAFF. The CDR3 DNA follows: TGTGCCAGCAACCCACAGGGTGCGAACACTGAAGCTTTCTTT. J is TRBJ1-1 and V is TRBV6-5, with D perhaps matching TRBD1 (6 bases). The germline gives CDR1 MNHEY, CDR2 SVGAGI. With 7 bases removed from V and 1 base from J, the gap between germline ends came to 13 bases. The CDR3 sequence is 14 residues long.

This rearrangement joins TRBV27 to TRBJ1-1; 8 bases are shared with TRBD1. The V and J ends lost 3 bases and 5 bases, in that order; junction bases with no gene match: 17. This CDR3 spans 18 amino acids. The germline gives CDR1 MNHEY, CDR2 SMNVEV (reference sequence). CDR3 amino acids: CASSFDITGGRGLTEAFF. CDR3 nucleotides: TGTGCCAGCAGTTTCGATATCACGGGGGGCAGGGGGCTAACTGAAGCTTTCTTT.

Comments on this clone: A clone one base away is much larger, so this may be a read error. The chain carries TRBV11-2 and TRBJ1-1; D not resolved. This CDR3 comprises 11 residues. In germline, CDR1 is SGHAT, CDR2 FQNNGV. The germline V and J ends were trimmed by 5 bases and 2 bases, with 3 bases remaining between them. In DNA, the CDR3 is TGTGCCAGCAGCCATAACACTGAAGCTTTCTTT. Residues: CASSHNTEAFF.

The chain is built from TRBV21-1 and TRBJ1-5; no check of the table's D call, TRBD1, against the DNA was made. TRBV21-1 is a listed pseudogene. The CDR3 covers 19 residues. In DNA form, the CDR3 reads TGTGCCAGCAGCAAAATCCCAGGGGGTAATGTTGAAAGCAATCAGCCCCAGCATTTT. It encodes CASSKIPGGNVESNQPQHF.

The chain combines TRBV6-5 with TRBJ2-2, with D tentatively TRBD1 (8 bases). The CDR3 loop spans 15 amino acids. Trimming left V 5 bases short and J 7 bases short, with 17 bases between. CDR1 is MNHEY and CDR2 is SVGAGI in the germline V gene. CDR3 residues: CASSLTGGGFGELFF. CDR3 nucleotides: TGTGCCAGCAGTCTAACAGGGGGAGGGTTCGGGGAGCTGTTTTTT.

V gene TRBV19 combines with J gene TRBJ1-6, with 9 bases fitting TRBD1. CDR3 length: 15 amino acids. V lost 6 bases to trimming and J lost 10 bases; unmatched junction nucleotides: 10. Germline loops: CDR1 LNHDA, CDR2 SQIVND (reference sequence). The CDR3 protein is CASRAGTGLGSPLHF. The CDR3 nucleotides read TGTGCCAGTAGGGCCGGGACAGGGTTGGGATCACCCCTCCACTTT.

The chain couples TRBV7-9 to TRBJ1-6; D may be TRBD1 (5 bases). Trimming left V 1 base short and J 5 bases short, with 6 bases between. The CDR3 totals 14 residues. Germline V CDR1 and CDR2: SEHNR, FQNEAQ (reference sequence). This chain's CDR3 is CASSLGQNNSPLHF. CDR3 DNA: TGTGCCAGCAGCTTAGGACAGAATAATTCACCCCTCCACTTT.

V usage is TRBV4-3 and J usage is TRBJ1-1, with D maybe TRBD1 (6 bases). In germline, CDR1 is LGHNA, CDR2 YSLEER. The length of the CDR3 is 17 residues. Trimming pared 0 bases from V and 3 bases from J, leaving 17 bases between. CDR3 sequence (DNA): TGCGCCAGCAGCCAAGATTCCGCAGGGGCGGGGGACACTGAAGCTTTCTTT. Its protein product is CASSQDSAGAGDTEAFF.

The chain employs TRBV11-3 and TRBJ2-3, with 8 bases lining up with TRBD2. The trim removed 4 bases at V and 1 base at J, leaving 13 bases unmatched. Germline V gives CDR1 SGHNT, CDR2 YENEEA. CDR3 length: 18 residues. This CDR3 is CASSYGTSQGLGTDTQYF. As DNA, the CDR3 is TGTGCCAGCAGCTACGGGACTAGTCAGGGCCTCGGCACAGATACGCAGTATTTT.

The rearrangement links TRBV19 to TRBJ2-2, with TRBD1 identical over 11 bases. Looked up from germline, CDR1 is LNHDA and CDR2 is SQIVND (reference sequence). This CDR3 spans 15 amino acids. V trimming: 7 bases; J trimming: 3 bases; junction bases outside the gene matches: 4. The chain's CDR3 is CASIGQGADTGELFF. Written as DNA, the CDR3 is TGTGCCAGTATAGGACAGGGGGCCGACACCGGGGAGCTGTTTTTT.

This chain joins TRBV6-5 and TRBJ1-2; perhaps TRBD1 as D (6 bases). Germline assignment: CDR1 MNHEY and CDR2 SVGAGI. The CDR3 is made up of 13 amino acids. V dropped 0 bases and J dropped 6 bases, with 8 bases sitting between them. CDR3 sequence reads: CASSYSSGDGYTF. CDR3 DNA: TGTGCCAGCAGTTACTCGTCAGGGGATGGCTACACCTTC.

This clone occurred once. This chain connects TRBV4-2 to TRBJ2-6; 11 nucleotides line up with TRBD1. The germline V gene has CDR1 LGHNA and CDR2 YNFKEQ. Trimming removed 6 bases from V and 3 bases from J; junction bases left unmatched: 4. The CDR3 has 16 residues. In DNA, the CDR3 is TGTGCCAGCAGTTGGACAGGGGGCGGTGGGGCCAACGTCCTGACTTTC. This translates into CASSWTGGGGANVLTF.

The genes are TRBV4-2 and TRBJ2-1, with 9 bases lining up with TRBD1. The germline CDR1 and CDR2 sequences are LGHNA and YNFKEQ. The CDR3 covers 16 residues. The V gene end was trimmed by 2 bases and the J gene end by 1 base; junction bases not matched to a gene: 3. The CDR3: CASSQPGQGSYNEQFF. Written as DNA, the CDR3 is TGTGCCAGCAGCCAACCGGGACAGGGTTCCTACAATGAGCAGTTCTTC.

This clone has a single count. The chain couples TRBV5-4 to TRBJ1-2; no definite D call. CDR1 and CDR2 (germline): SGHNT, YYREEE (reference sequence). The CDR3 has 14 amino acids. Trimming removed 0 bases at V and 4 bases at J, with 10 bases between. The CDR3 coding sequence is TGTGCCAGCAGCTTGGGGCAGCAGGCCTATGGCTACACCTTC. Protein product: CASSLGQQAYGYTF.

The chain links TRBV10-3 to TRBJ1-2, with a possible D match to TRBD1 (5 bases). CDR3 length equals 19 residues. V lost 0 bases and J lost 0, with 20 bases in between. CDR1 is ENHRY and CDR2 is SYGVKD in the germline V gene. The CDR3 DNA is TGTGCCATCAGTGAGTCGGCCGGGGGTTTGTCCAGCTCTAACTATGGCTACACCTTC. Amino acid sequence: CAISESAGGLSSSNYGYTF.

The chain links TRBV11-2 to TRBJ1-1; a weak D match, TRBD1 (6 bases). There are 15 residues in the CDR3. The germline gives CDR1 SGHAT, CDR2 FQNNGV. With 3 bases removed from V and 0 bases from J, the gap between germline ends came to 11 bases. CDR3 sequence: CASSLSGQMNTEAFF. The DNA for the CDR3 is TGTGCCAGCAGCTTGTCGGGACAAATGAACACTGAAGCTTTCTTT.

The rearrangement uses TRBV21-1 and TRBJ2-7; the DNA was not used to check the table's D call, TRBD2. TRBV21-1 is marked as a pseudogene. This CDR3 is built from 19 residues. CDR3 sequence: CASSATGTSGGAGSYEQYF. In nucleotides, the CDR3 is TGTGCCAGCAGCGCGACCGGGACTAGCGGGGGGGCAGGGTCCTACGAGCAGTACTTC.

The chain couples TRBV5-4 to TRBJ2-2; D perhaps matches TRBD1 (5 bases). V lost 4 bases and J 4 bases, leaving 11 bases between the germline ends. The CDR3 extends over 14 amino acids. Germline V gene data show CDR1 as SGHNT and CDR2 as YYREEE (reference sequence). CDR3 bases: TGTGCCAGCAGCCTGTCAGGGATCACCGGGGAGCTGTTTTTT. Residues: CASSLSGITGELFF.

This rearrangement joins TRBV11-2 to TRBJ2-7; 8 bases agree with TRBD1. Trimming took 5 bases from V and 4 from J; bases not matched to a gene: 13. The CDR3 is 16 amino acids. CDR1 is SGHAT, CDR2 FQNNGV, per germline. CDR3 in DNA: TGTGCCAGCAGCAAGTCCGGACAGGGAGCTTTTTACGAGCAGTACTTC. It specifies CASSKSGQGAFYEQYF. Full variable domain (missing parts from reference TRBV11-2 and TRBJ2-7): EAGVAQSPRYKIIEKRQSVAFWCNPISGHATLYWYQQILGQGPKLLIQFQNNGVVDDSQLPKDRFSAERLKGVDSTLKIQPAKLEDSAVYLCASSKSGQGAFYEQYFGPGTRLTVT.

CDR3 nucleotides: TGTGCCAGCAGTTTCTGGGACATGACACGAAATCAGCCCCAGCATTTT. It codes for CASSFWDMTRNQPQHF. The chain carries TRBV28 and TRBJ1-5; D is perhaps TRBD1 (6 bases). The V end was cut by 3 bases, the J end by 4 bases, with 16 bases between. Germline V gene lookup returns CDR1 MDHEN and CDR2 SYDVKM. CDR3 size: 16 residues.

The CDR3 sequence: CASSPLSNIQTYEQYF. The CDR3 DNA follows: TGTGCCAGCAGTCCCTTATCCAACATTCAGACCTACGAGCAGTACTTC. The chain carries TRBV3-1 (or the pseudogene TRBV3-2) and TRBJ2-7, with no clear D. Germline CDR1 LGHDT, CDR2 YNNKEL (reference sequence). The CDR3 covers 16 residues. V lost 6 bases and J lost 2, with 20 bases in between.

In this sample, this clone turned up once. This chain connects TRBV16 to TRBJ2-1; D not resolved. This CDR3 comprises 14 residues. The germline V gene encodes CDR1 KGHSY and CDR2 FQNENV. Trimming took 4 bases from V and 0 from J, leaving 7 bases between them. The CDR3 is CASSRRNSYNEQFF. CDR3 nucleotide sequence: TGTGCCAGCAGCCGGCGGAACTCCTACAATGAGCAGTTCTTC.